A single sample is the source of the 23 T cell receptor beta chains below, sequenced in a study of beta chain features in type 1 diabetes. Study findings and constraints: TCRB CDR3s from Type 1 diabetes patients were moderately but significantly shorter in all four CD4+ subsets.

The investigators reverse transcribed all of the isolated RNA, so they sequenced expressed TCRB transcripts. The method was immunoSEQ multiplex PCR; TCRdb's version includes in-frame clones alone and lacks a portion of them. The data hold approximately 250,000 clones, with approximately 25% observed a single time. Their cognate antigens are unknown. The source material was naive CD4+ T cells from blood. The source is a woman younger than 45 with type 1 diabetes.

This clone has more than one count but fewer than ten. The J gene is TRBJ1-5, the V gene TRBV5-1; D perhaps matches TRBD1 (6 bases). The CDR3 covers 14 residues. The V and J ends lost 4 bases and 3 bases respectively, with 11 bases between them. The germline CDR1 and CDR2 sequences are SGHRS and YFSETQ. The CDR3 region has the DNA TGCGCCAGCAGCCAGACAGGAGACAATCAGCCCCAGCATTTT. Amino acid sequence: CASSQTGDNQPQHF.

In its sample, this clone was seen a few times. This chain links TRBV9 with TRBJ2-7, with TRBD2 matching over 11 bases. Germline values: CDR1 SGDLS, CDR2 YYNGEE. CDR3 length equals 14 residues. V lost 4 bases, J lost 3 bases, and 3 bases stayed unmatched. The CDR3 spells CASSTSGSIYEQYF. The CDR3 nucleotides read TGTGCCAGCAGCACTAGCGGGAGTATCTACGAGCAGTACTTC.

This clone has a handful of counts. The CDR3 loop reads CASRPDTHGPDGYTF. The CDR3 coding sequence is TGTGCCAGCAGACCCGACACACATGGGCCCGATGGCTACACCTTC. V is TRBV6-1 and J is TRBJ1-2; D call uncertain. This CDR3 has 15 amino acids. Trimming removed 6 bases from V and 6 bases from J, with 20 bases in between. CDR1 is MNHNS, CDR2 SASEGT, per germline.

The chain combines TRBV7-2 with TRBJ2-2, with 9 nucleotides matching TRBD2. CDR3 length: 16 residues. Germline V gives CDR1 SGHTA, CDR2 FQGNSA. Losses at the gene ends were 5 bases for V and 4 bases for J; bases not matched to a gene: 8. CDR3 protein: CASSPRASGTTGELFF. CDR3 nucleotides: TGTGCCAGCAGCCCCCGCGCTAGCGGGACCACCGGGGAGCTGTTTTTT.

The chain has TRBV4-1 and TRBJ2-1, with D perhaps matching TRBD1 (6 bases). V was pared by 8 bases and J by 8 bases, with 19 bases between. Germline V gives CDR1 MGHRA, CDR2 YSYEKL. The CDR3 covers 14 residues. CDR3 sequence: CASRKTGIKDEQFF. The DNA for the CDR3 is TGCGCCAGCCGGAAAACAGGGATTAAGGATGAGCAGTTCTTC.

This chain uses TRBV29-1 with TRBJ2-3; possibly TRBD2 for D (6 bases). Trimming pared 7 bases from V and 0 bases from J, leaving 8 bases between. The CDR3 consists of 12 residues. CDR1 and CDR2 (germline): SQVTM, ANQGSEA. The CDR3 DNA is TGCAGCGCCGGGGGTAGCACAGATACGCAGTATTTT. Amino acid sequence: CSAGGSTDTQYF.

This clone has more than one count but fewer than ten. The chain is built from TRBV5-6 and TRBJ2-7; 11 bases are shared with TRBD1. Germline assignment: CDR1 SGHDT and CDR2 YYEEEE. CDR3 size: 14 residues. V lost 5 bases, J lost 3 bases, and 4 bases stayed unmatched. As DNA, the CDR3 is TGTGCCAGCAGGCCCGGGACAGGGGGCTACGAGCAGTACTTC. It translates to CASRPGTGGYEQYF.

The J gene is TRBJ1-5, the V gene TRBV5-8; a possible D gene is TRBD1 (5 bases). V lost 5 bases, J lost 4 bases, and 19 bases lay in between. This CDR3 has 16 amino acids. In germline, CDR1 is SGHTS, CDR2 YDEGEE. CDR3 region: CASRPPWGEGNQPQHF. The CDR3 coding sequence is TGTGCCAGCAGGCCGCCGTGGGGGGAAGGGAATCAGCCCCAGCATTTT.

Only a few counts were recorded for this clone. The rearrangement uses TRBV11-2 and TRBJ2-2; a weak D match, TRBD2 (6 bases). There are 15 residues in the CDR3. V lost 4 bases, J lost 0 bases, and 9 bases lay in between. Germline-derived CDR1 and CDR2 are SGHAT and FQNNGV. Here the CDR3 DNA reads TGTGCCAGCAGCTCTCTAGCGACGAACACCGGGGAGCTGTTTTTT. Translating it yields CASSSLATNTGELFF.

This clone was observed a single time. This chain connects TRBV28 to TRBJ2-1, with 8 bases aligning to TRBD2. CDR1 and CDR2 from the germline V gene are MDHEN and SYDVKM. This CDR3 spans 17 amino acids. The V and J ends lost 4 bases and 1 base, in that order; junction bases with no gene match: 9. This CDR3 reads CASSSFGRAISYNEQFF. The CDR3 DNA sequence: TGTGCCAGCAGTTCGTTCGGGAGGGCAATATCCTACAATGAGCAGTTCTTC.

The sample holds a few counts of this clone. The rearrangement links TRBV5-1 to TRBJ2-7; TRBD2 agrees at 7 bases. The CDR3 length is 14 residues. With V trimmed by 5 bases and J by 2 bases, 7 bases remained unmatched. In germline, CDR1 is SGHRS, CDR2 YFSETQ. CDR3 loop: CASRETSRTYEQYF. The CDR3 DNA reads as TGCGCCAGCAGGGAGACTAGCCGAACCTACGAGCAGTACTTC.

J is TRBJ2-1 and V is TRBV9, with 13 bases matching TRBD2. V gave up 3 bases and J gave up 10 bases; unmatched junction bases: 7. The length of the CDR3 is 15 residues. CDR1 is SGDLS and CDR2 is YYNGEE in the germline V gene. CDR3 DNA: TGTGCCAGCAGCGCGGGGACTAGCGGGGTTCAGGAGCAGTTCTTC. Its protein is CASSAGTSGVQEQFF.

This clone was recorded a few times. V is TRBV7-9 and J is TRBJ2-1; 7 positions match TRBD2. The CDR3 runs to 16 residues. V shed 5 bases, J shed 10 bases, and the junction held 17 bases outside the gene matches. CDR1 is SEHNR, CDR2 FQNEAQ, per germline (reference sequence). CDR3 sequence: CASSLRGGEGRGEQFF. CDR3 sequence (DNA): TGTGCCAGCAGCCTACGTGGGGGGGAGGGACGGGGCGAGCAGTTCTTC.

V is TRBV7-9 and J is TRBJ2-3, with TRBD2 identical over 11 bases. This CDR3 contains 19 residues. J was trimmed by 4 bases and V by 1 base; bases with no gene match: 13. Germline V gene sequence: CDR1 SEHNR, CDR2 FQNEAQ (reference sequence). The DNA for the CDR3 is TGTGCCAGCAGCTTAGGAAAAACCAAGACTAGCGGGATCGCAGATACGCAGTATTTT. Amino acids: CASSLGKTKTSGIADTQYF.

This chain connects TRBV30 to TRBJ2-7; 10 bases fit TRBD1. Trimming removed 2 bases from V and 6 bases from J; junction bases left unmatched: 4. The germline CDR1 and CDR2 sequences are GTSNPN and SVGIG (reference sequence). This CDR3 is 13 amino acids long. CDR3 region: CAWSLGQGIEQYF. The DNA of the CDR3 is TGTGCCTGGAGTCTGGGACAGGGGATCGAGCAGTACTTC.

This clone has just a few counts. The rearrangement uses TRBV7-4 and TRBJ2-7; 8 nucleotides agree with TRBD2. The CDR3 contains 15 residues. Trimming took 8 bases from V and 1 from J; bases not matched to a gene: 10. Germline lookup yields CDR1 SGHVT and CDR2 SQSDAQ. CDR3 nucleotides: TGTGCCAGCTCCCTTTTACTAGCGGATTCCTACGAGCAGTACTTC. Encoded protein: CASSLLLADSYEQYF.

The rearrangement links TRBV2 to TRBJ2-4; 9 bases are shared with TRBD1. Trimming removed 3 bases from V and 13 bases from J; junction bases left unmatched: 4. The CDR3 length is 12 residues. Germline values: CDR1 SNHLY, CDR2 FYNNEI. The CDR3 DNA reads TGTGCCAGCAGTGACAGACAGGGGGGGCAGTACTTC. Its protein is CASSDRQGGQYF.

This CDR3 reads CAWTDRTGNNQPQHF. DNA of the CDR3: TGTGCCTGGACCGATCGGACAGGGAACAATCAGCCCCAGCATTTT. V gene TRBV30 combines with J gene TRBJ1-5, with TRBD1 matching over 8 bases. The CDR3 covers 15 residues. Germline V gene sequence: CDR1 GTSNPN, CDR2 SVGIG (reference sequence). V lost 4 bases and J lost 3; bases outside the gene matches: 8.

This clone was detected a few times. J is TRBJ2-1 and V is TRBV10-3; 11 bases are shared with TRBD2. The CDR3 covers 15 residues. Trimming at V came to 4 bases and at J to 4 bases, leaving 3 bases not matched to a gene. Germline V gene lookup returns CDR1 ENHRY and CDR2 SYGVKD. This CDR3 reads CAISGGLAEYNEQFF. The CDR3 nucleotides are TGTGCCATCAGTGGGGGACTAGCGGAATACAATGAGCAGTTCTTC.

This clone has just one count. The chain links TRBV6-5 to TRBJ2-7, with a tentative D call TRBD2 (6 bases). The length of the CDR3 is 13 residues. Germline V gene sequence: CDR1 MNHEY, CDR2 SVGAGI. Trimming took off 4 bases at V and 2 bases at J, with 9 bases between the two ends. The CDR3 sequence is CASSWGEAYEQYF. The CDR3 DNA follows: TGTGCCAGCAGTTGGGGGGAAGCCTACGAGCAGTACTTC.

This clone was observed a few times. The chain uses TRBV5-1 and TRBJ1-2; D gene ambiguous. The germline CDR1 and CDR2 sequences are SGHRS and YFSETQ. Trimming pared 0 bases from V and 0 bases from J, leaving 9 bases between. The CDR3 runs to 15 residues. The CDR3 region has the DNA TGCGCCAGCAGCTTGGCCTTCGGGACTAACTATGGCTACACCTTC. It specifies CASSLAFGTNYGYTF.

This clone has a handful of counts. V gene TRBV23-1 combines with J gene TRBJ2-7, with D tentatively TRBD1 (6 bases). TRBV23-1 is filed as an ORF, its function uncertain. CDR3 length: 12 residues. V was clipped by 2 bases and J by 12 bases, with 14 bases between them. The CDR3 bases are TGCGCCAGCAGTCAAGGACAGTCCGGGACGTACTTC. The encoded protein is CASSQGQSGTYF.

This sequence joins TRBV28 and TRBJ2-7; perhaps TRBD1 as D (6 bases). Germline loops: CDR1 MDHEN, CDR2 SYDVKM. The CDR3 sequence is 15 residues long. V lost 4 bases and J lost 4, with 17 bases in between. The CDR3 is CASSSGTPSFYEQYF. CDR3 nucleotide sequence: TGTGCCAGCAGTTCCGGGACACCGTCCTTTTACGAGCAGTACTTC.